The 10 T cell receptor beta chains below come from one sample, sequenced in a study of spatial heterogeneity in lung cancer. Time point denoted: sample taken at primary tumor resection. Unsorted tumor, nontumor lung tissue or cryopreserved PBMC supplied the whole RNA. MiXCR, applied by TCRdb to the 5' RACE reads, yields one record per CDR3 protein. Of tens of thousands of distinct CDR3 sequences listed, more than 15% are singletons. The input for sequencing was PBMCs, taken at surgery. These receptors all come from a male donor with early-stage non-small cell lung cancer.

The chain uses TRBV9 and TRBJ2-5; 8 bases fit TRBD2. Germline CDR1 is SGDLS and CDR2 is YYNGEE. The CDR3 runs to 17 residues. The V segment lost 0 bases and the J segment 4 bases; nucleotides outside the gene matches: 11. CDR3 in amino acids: CASSVDGREGVPETQYF. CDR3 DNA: TGTGCCAGCAGCGTAGATGGTCGGGAGGGAGTGCCAGAGACCCAGTACTTC.

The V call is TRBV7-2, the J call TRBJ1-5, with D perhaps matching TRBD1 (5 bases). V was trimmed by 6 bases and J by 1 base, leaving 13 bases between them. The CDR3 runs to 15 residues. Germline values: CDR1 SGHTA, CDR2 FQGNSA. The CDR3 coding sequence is TGTGCCAGCAGTTATGACCCAGGGAGCAATCAGCCCCAGCATTTT. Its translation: CASSYDPGSNQPQHF.

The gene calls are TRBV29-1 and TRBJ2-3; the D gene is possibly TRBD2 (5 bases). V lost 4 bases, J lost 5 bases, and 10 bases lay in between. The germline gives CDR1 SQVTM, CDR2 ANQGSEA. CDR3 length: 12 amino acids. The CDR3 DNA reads TGCAGCGTTGCAGGAGGAGAAGATACGCAGTATTTT. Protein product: CSVAGGEDTQYF.

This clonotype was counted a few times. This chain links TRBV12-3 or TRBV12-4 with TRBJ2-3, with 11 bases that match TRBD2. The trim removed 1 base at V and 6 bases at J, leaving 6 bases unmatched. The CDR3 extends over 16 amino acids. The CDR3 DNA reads TGTGCCAGCAGTTTAGGACTAGCGGGATTGAAGGATACGCAGTATTTT. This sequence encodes CASSLGLAGLKDTQYF.

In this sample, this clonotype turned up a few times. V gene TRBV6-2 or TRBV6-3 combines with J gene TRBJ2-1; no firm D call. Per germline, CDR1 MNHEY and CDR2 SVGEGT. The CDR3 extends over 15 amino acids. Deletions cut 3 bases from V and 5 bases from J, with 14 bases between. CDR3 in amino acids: CASSYLGGPNNEQFF. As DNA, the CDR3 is TGTGCCAGCAGTTATTTGGGCGGACCTAACAATGAGCAGTTCTTC.

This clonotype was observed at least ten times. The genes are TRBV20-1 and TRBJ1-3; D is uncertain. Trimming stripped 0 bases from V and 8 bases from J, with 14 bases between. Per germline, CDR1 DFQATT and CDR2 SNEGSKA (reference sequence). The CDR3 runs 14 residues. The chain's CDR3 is CSARDPRGQDTIYF. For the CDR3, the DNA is TGCAGTGCTAGAGATCCGCGCGGCCAGGACACCATATATTTT.

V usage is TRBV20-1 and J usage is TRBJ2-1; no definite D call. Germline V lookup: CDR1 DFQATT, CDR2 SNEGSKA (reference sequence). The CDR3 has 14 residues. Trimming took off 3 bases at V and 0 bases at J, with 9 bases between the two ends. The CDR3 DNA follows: TGCAGTGCTAGTCGGTCGAGCTCCTACAATGAGCAGTTCTTC. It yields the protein CSASRSSSYNEQFF.

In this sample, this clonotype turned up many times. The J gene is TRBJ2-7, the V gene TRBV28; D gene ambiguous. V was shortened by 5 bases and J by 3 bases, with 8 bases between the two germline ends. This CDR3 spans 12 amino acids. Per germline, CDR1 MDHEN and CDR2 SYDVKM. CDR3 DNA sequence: TGTGCCAGCAGTACCCTGAACTACGAGCAGTACTTC. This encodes CASSTLNYEQYF.

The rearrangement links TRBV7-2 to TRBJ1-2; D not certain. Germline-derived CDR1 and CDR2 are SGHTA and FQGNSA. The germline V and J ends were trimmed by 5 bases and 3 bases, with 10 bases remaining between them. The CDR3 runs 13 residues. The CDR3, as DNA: TGTGCCAGCAGCACTGGCCAGGACTATGGCTACACCTTC. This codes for CASSTGQDYGYTF.

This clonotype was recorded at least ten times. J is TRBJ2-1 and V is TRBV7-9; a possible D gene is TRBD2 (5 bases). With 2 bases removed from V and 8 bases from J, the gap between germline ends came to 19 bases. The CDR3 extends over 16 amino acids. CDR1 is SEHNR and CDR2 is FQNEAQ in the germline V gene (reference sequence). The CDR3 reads CASSLKEFLAPDEQFF. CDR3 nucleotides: TGTGCCAGCAGCTTAAAAGAGTTCCTAGCCCCGGATGAGCAGTTCTTC.